These 25 T cell receptor beta chains were sequenced from one sample in a study of blood T cell repertoires in COVID-19. Generated by immunoSEQ multiplex PCR, the TCRdb table keeps only in-frame clones and is missing some. The repertoire holds tens of thousands of clones, with approximately 86% as singletons. Sequences were obtained from peripheral blood. These receptor sequences come from an elderly man with active COVID-19.

The rearrangement uses TRBV4-2 and TRBJ1-2; weak D call: TRBD1 (6 bases). The V end was cut by 2 bases, the J end by 4 bases, with 17 bases between. The CDR3 sequence is 16 residues long. The germline gives CDR1 LGHNA, CDR2 YNFKEQ. CDR3 region: CASSQPGQILGYGYTF. For the CDR3, the DNA is TGTGCCAGCAGCCAACCTGGACAGATCCTCGGCTATGGCTACACCTTC.

The chain carries TRBV21-1 and TRBJ2-2; no check of the table's D call, TRBD2, against the DNA was made. TRBV21-1 is flagged as a pseudogene. The CDR3 length is 19 residues. The CDR3 loop is CASSKGIRREHPRLGELFF. The CDR3 nucleotides are TGTGCCAGCAGCAAAGGGATCCGGCGGGAGCACCCCCGGCTGGGGGAGCTGTTTTTT.

The chain uses TRBV20-1 and TRBJ2-1; 11 bases fit TRBD2. Germline V gene sequence: CDR1 DFQATT, CDR2 SNEGSKA (reference sequence). The V segment lost 3 bases and the J segment 5 bases; nucleotides outside the gene matches: 9. This CDR3 region has 16 residues. The CDR3 loop reads CSASLNSGRVDNEQFF. The CDR3 bases are TGCAGTGCTAGTTTAAATAGCGGGAGGGTAGACAATGAGCAGTTCTTC.

The chain recombines TRBV9 with TRBJ2-7; 11 positions agree with TRBD1. This CDR3 has 15 amino acids. Germline V gene sequence: CDR1 SGDLS, CDR2 YYNGEE. The V segment lost 0 bases and the J segment 5 bases; nucleotides outside the gene matches: 4. CDR3 sequence: CASSVEGQGGDEQYF. CDR3 DNA sequence: TGTGCCAGCAGCGTAGAGGGACAGGGGGGTGACGAGCAGTACTTC.

This chain links TRBV5-1 with TRBJ2-7, with D possibly matching TRBD1 (6 bases). The CDR3 has 13 residues. Germline CDR1 and CDR2: SGHRS and YFSETQ. V lost 4 bases to trimming and J lost 5 bases, with 13 bases between them. The DNA for the CDR3 is TGCGCCAGCAGCCTCCGGGACAATAACGAGCAGTACTTC. It is translated as CASSLRDNNEQYF.

CDR3 sequence: CASSLTTGLQNSPLHF. Here the CDR3 DNA reads TGTGCCAGCAGCTTAACGACGGGACTCCAAAATTCACCCCTCCACTTT. The rearrangement uses TRBV11-2 and TRBJ1-6, with a tentative D call TRBD1 (5 bases). The CDR3 spans 16 residues. The germline gives CDR1 SGHAT, CDR2 FQNNGV. V gave up 2 bases and J gave up 7 bases, with 15 bases separating them.

The chain carries TRBV5-4 and TRBJ2-1; perhaps TRBD2 as D (6 bases). Germline V gives CDR1 SGHNT, CDR2 YYREEE (reference sequence). Trimming cost V 4 bases and J 2 bases, with 16 bases left between them. This CDR3 spans 16 amino acids. CDR3 nucleotide sequence: TGTGCCAGCAGCGCAACCGGGACTCCCGCCTACAATGAGCAGTTCTTC. This codes for CASSATGTPAYNEQFF. The variable domain in full, with the rest retrieved from reference TRBV5-4 and TRBJ2-1, is ETGVTQSPTHLIKTRGQQVTLRCSSQSGHNTVSWYQQALGQGPQFIFQYYREEENGRGNFPPRFSGLQFPNYSSELNVNALELDDSALYLCASSATGTPAYNEQFFGPGTRLTVL.

V gene TRBV7-2 combines with J gene TRBJ1-4, with 8 bases aligning to TRBD1. Germline values: CDR1 SGHTA, CDR2 FQGNSA. J was trimmed by 7 bases and V by 1 base; bases with no gene match: 8. The CDR3 runs to 16 residues. The CDR3 DNA follows: TGTGCCAGCAGCTTAGTATCAGGGGGCGAGTCTGAAAAACTGTTTTTT. Protein: CASSLVSGGESEKLFF.

The CDR3 DNA sequence: TGTGCCAGCACCCTCCAGACTAGCGCGGGTAGCATTCAGTACTTC. Amino acids: CASTLQTSAGSIQYF. V gene TRBV6-6 combines with J gene TRBJ2-4, with 8 bases identical to TRBD2. V lost 7 bases to trimming and J lost 9 bases; unmatched junction nucleotides: 14. Germline V gene data show CDR1 as MNHNY and CDR2 as SVGAGI (reference sequence). CDR3 length: 15 amino acids.

The CDR3 DNA reads TGTGCCAGCAATATAGCAGGCGGGGGACCCTACGAGCAGTACTTC. It is translated as CASNIAGGGPYEQYF. V is TRBV27 and J is TRBJ2-7, with 7 bases aligning to TRBD2. The V gene end was trimmed by 7 bases and the J gene end by 2 bases; junction bases not matched to a gene: 11. Germline V CDR1 and CDR2: MNHEY, SMNVEV (reference sequence). This CDR3 comprises 15 residues.

This chain joins TRBV6-5 and TRBJ2-1, with 7 bases that match TRBD2. Germline trimming cut 6 bases from V and 0 bases from J; bases unmatched to any gene: 5. Germline lookup yields CDR1 MNHEY and CDR2 SVGAGI. This CDR3 has 15 residues. The CDR3: CASRRWTSSYNEQFF. The CDR3, as DNA: TGTGCCAGCAGACGCTGGACTAGCTCCTACAATGAGCAGTTCTTC.

The table lists this clone with many counts. The gene calls are TRBV7-9 and TRBJ1-5, with TRBD1 matching 9 bases. The germline V gene has CDR1 SEHNR and CDR2 FQNEAQ (reference sequence). J was trimmed by 1 base and V by 5 bases; bases with no gene match: 9. CDR3 length equals 17 residues. CDR3 nucleotide sequence: TGTGCCAGCAGCGCCCCCGGGACAGGGAGGAGCAATCAGCCCCAGCATTTT. Amino acids: CASSAPGTGRSNQPQHF.

This clone was detected only a few times. The rearrangement joins TRBV7-2 to TRBJ1-5; D is possibly TRBD1 (6 bases). This CDR3 has 15 amino acids. V lost 5 bases, J lost 0 bases, and 11 bases lay in between. Germline V lookup: CDR1 SGHTA, CDR2 FQGNSA. This chain's CDR3 is CASSPDRFSNQPQHF. CDR3 coding DNA: TGTGCCAGCAGCCCCGACAGGTTTAGCAATCAGCCCCAGCATTTT.

V usage is TRBV27 and J usage is TRBJ2-5; no reliable D call. V dropped 4 bases and J dropped 0 bases, with 9 bases sitting between them. This CDR3 has 14 residues. Germline V gene lookup returns CDR1 MNHEY and CDR2 SMNVEV (reference sequence). CDR3 nucleotide sequence: TGTGCCAGCAGTTACCTTAACAACCAAGAGACCCAGTACTTC. Translation gives CASSYLNNQETQYF.

The gene calls are TRBV28 and TRBJ2-7, with D perhaps TRBD2 (5 bases). Germline V gene data show CDR1 as MDHEN and CDR2 as SYDVKM. The CDR3 covers 12 residues. V gave up 6 bases and J gave up 6 bases, with 12 bases separating them. Written as DNA, the CDR3 is TGTGCCAGCAGCTCGTTTGGAGGCGAGCAGTACTTC. This sequence encodes CASSSFGGEQYF.

The rearrangement uses TRBV28 and TRBJ2-1, with TRBD2 matching over 12 bases. Germline CDR1 and CDR2: MDHEN and SYDVKM. The CDR3 sequence is 20 residues long. Losses at the gene ends were 7 bases for V and 0 bases for J; bases not matched to a gene: 16. CDR3 in amino acids: CASTMGRATSGGSSYNEQFF. In DNA form, the CDR3 reads TGTGCCAGCACCATGGGGCGGGCGACTAGCGGGGGAAGCTCCTACAATGAGCAGTTCTTC.

The rearrangement links TRBV14 to TRBJ2-1; 7 bases map to TRBD2. Losses at the gene ends were 5 bases for V and 8 bases for J; bases not matched to a gene: 18. CDR1 is SGHDN, CDR2 FVKESK, per germline. This CDR3 is built from 17 residues. The CDR3 protein is CASSAGLGGSGSHEQFF. The CDR3 DNA is TGTGCCAGCAGCGCGGGATTGGGCGGGAGTGGATCTCATGAGCAGTTCTTC.

This clone is a singleton in its sample. V usage is TRBV7-8 and J usage is TRBJ1-6, with D unclear. The CDR3 loop spans 14 amino acids. Per the germline V gene, CDR1 is SGHVS and CDR2 is FQNEAQ. The V end was cut by 2 bases, the J end by 0 bases, with 2 bases between. The CDR3 DNA reads TGTGCCAGCAGCTTACGCTCCTATAATTCACCCCTCCACTTT. It encodes CASSLRSYNSPLHF.

The chain recombines TRBV19 with TRBJ1-1; D may be TRBD1 (6 bases). Germline loops: CDR1 LNHDA, CDR2 SQIVND (reference sequence). Trimming removed 7 bases at V and 2 bases at J, with 11 bases between. The CDR3 spans 13 residues. CDR3 nucleotides: TGTGCCAGTAACCAGGGGTTTAACACTGAAGCTTTCTTT. Its protein product is CASNQGFNTEAFF. Full variable domain (rest looked up from reference TRBV19 and TRBJ1-1): DGGITQSPKYLFRKEGQNVTLSCEQNLNHDAMYWYRQDPGQGLRLIYYSQIVNDFQKGDIAEGYSVSREKKESFPLTVTSAQKNPTAFYLCASNQGFNTEAFFGQGTRLTVV.

V and J are TRBV7-8 and TRBJ2-2; 10 nucleotides match TRBD2. Germline CDR1 SGHVS, CDR2 FQNEAQ. The CDR3 totals 17 residues. V lost 4 bases, J lost 4 bases, and 9 bases stayed unmatched. The CDR3 region is CASSSLAGVLGTGELFF. The CDR3 DNA sequence: TGTGCCAGCAGCTCTCTAGCGGGAGTTCTGGGCACCGGGGAGCTGTTTTTT. The variable domain in full, completed from reference TRBV7-8 and TRBJ2-2, reads GAGVSQSPRYKVAKRGQDVALRCDPISGHVSLFWYQQALGQGPEFLTYFQNEAQLDKSGLPSDRFFAERPEGSVSTLKIQRTQQEDSAVYLCASSSLAGVLGTGELFFGEGSRLTVL.

V usage is TRBV11-2 and J usage is TRBJ2-1; no clear D. The V gene lost 1 base and the J gene lost 12 bases, with 10 bases spanning the gap. CDR1 and CDR2 from the germline V gene are SGHAT and FQNNGV. The CDR3 totals 12 residues. The CDR3 DNA follows: TGTGCCAGCAGCTTAGTGTCGGGTCGGCAGTTCTTC. Encoded protein: CASSLVSGRQFF.

V is TRBV6-6 and J is TRBJ2-1, with 8 bases that match TRBD2. The CDR3 loop spans 18 amino acids. V lost 5 bases to trimming and J lost 7 bases; unmatched junction nucleotides: 19. Germline CDR1 MNHNY, CDR2 SVGAGI (reference sequence). This chain's CDR3 is CASSQLKPRGLAENEQFF. CDR3 nucleotides: TGTGCCAGCAGTCAACTTAAACCCCGCGGACTAGCCGAAAATGAGCAGTTCTTC.

This clone has only one observation. The V call is TRBV28, the J call TRBJ1-5; 11 positions agree with TRBD1. Looked up from germline, CDR1 is MDHEN and CDR2 is SYDVKM. Trimming took 5 bases from V and 0 from J; bases not matched to a gene: 9. The CDR3 runs to 18 residues. The CDR3 nucleotides read TGTGCCAGCAGTCCCGGGACAGGGGGGCCATATAGCAATCAGCCCCAGCATTTT. Translating gives CASSPGTGGPYSNQPQHF.

This chain uses TRBV27 with TRBJ2-1; 10 positions agree with TRBD1. The CDR3 runs to 15 residues. The germline CDR1 and CDR2 sequences are MNHEY and SMNVEV (reference sequence). V dropped 2 bases and J dropped 7; count of bases not matched to a gene: 5. This CDR3 reads CASSLGGQGVNEQFF. The DNA of the CDR3 is TGTGCCAGCAGTTTAGGAGGACAGGGGGTGAATGAGCAGTTCTTC.

Here the CDR3 reads CASSITNMNYGYTF. CDR3 DNA: TGTGCCAGCAGCATCACAAACATGAACTATGGCTACACCTTC. This rearrangement joins TRBV11-3 to TRBJ1-2; D is unclear. Trimming removed 5 bases from V and 2 bases from J, with 12 bases in between. Germline V lookup: CDR1 SGHNT, CDR2 YENEEA. The CDR3 spans 14 residues.